These 22 T cell receptor beta chains originate from one sample sequenced in a study of cytomegalovirus exposure and HLA in healthy donors listed by TCRdb under 2017. Library prep was done by the immunoSEQ multiplex PCR assay. For the multiplex PCR, a mixture combining 60 forward primers for TCR Vbeta segments and 13 reverse primers for TCR Jbeta segments was used. What TCRdb holds here is the immuneACCESS table cut down to in-frame rearrangements. Part of the clones is not present; checked against another copy, under half of the missing clones reflect an unresolved V gene, and the others are unexplained. For this sample the table gives more than 95,000 clones, of which around 81% were detected only once. The top ten hold approximately 1.2% of the sample. What was sequenced was PBMCs. The receptor source for this set is a female donor in good health and CMV-seronegative.

The chain combines TRBV6-4 with TRBJ2-1; the D gene is possibly TRBD2 (6 bases). The CDR3 extends over 15 amino acids. Per the germline V gene, CDR1 is MRHNA and CDR2 is SNTAGT. Trimming stripped 4 bases from V and 3 bases from J, with 13 bases between. CDR3 DNA sequence: TGTGCCAGCAGTGTCTACCCCGGGGGCTACAATGAGCAGTTCTTC. Encoded protein: CASSVYPGGYNEQFF.

In its sample, this clone was seen once. V and J are TRBV18 and TRBJ1-5; no clear D gene. Deletions cut 3 bases from V and 1 base from J, with 7 bases between. This CDR3 comprises 14 residues. Per the germline V gene, CDR1 is KGHSH and CDR2 is LQKENI. CDR3 in amino acids: CASSPAGSNQPQHF. The CDR3 nucleotides are TGTGCCAGCTCACCTGCGGGGAGCAATCAGCCCCAGCATTTT. Full variable domain (rest looked up from reference TRBV18 and TRBJ1-5): NAGVMQNPRHLVRRRGQEARLRCSPMKGHSHVYWYRQLPEEGLKFMVYLQKENIIDESGMPKERFSAEFPKEGPSILRIQQVVRGDSAAYFCASSPAGSNQPQHFGDGTRLSIL.

Only a few counts were recorded for this clone. V gene TRBV4-1 combines with J gene TRBJ1-1; unclear D gene. CDR1 is MGHRA and CDR2 is YSYEKL in the germline V gene. Trimming stripped 0 bases from V and 5 bases from J, with 7 bases between. CDR3 length: 13 amino acids. CDR3 sequence reads: CASSQDRGTEAFF. CDR3 DNA: TGCGCCAGCAGCCAAGATCGGGGTACTGAAGCTTTCTTT.

This rearrangement joins TRBV5-1 to TRBJ2-5, with a possible D match to TRBD2 (5 bases). From germline, CDR1 is SGHRS and CDR2 YFSETQ. Between the trimmed V and J ends, which lost 0 bases and 1 base, there was a span of 13 bases. This CDR3 region has 16 residues. The CDR3 sequence is CASSLGLGLLQETQYF. In DNA, the CDR3 is TGCGCCAGCAGCTTGGGATTAGGACTGCTCCAAGAGACCCAGTACTTC.

This chain joins TRBV7-9 and TRBJ1-4, with D unresolved. Germline values: CDR1 SEHNR, CDR2 FQNEAQ (reference sequence). The CDR3 is 17 residues long. Trimming cost V 0 bases and J 0 bases, with 11 bases left between them. The chain's CDR3 is CASSLAYPIATNEKLFF. The CDR3 bases are TGTGCCAGCAGCTTAGCGTATCCGATAGCAACTAATGAAAAACTGTTTTTT.

DNA of the CDR3: TGCGCCAGCAGCTCCCAAACGAGGAGGACCGAAGCTTTCTTT. Amino acid sequence: CASSSQTRRTEAFF. The V call is TRBV4-1, the J call TRBJ1-1; the D is unclear. Trimming left V 5 bases short and J 8 bases short, with 18 bases between. CDR1 MGHRA and CDR2 YSYEKL come from the germline V gene. This CDR3 has 14 amino acids.

This clone appeared once. The rearrangement links TRBV11-1 to TRBJ2-1, with D perhaps matching TRBD1 (6 bases). CDR1 and CDR2 from the germline V gene are SGHAT and FQDESV (reference sequence). Trimming stripped 5 bases from V and 8 bases from J, with 19 bases between. The CDR3 totals 15 residues. The CDR3 DNA follows: TGTGCCAGCAGCCAATCAACAGGGCCCTGGGATGAGCAGTTCTTC. It is translated as CASSQSTGPWDEQFF. The complete variable domain, with remaining parts taken from reference TRBV11-1 and TRBJ2-1, reads EAEVAQSPRYKITEKSQAVAFWCDPISGHATLYWYRQILGQGPELLVQFQDESVVDDSQLPKDRFSAERLKGVDSTLKIQPAELGDSAMYLCASSQSTGPWDEQFFGPGTRLTVL.

The chain joins TRBV29-1 to TRBJ1-5; D gene ambiguous. Germline assignment: CDR1 SQVTM and CDR2 ANQGSEA. The V end lost 7 bases, the J end lost 2 bases, and 12 bases lay between the germline ends. The CDR3 contains 13 residues. CDR3 DNA: TGCAGCGCCCGGACTGAAGGCAATCAGCCCCAGCATTTT. Translated, it gives CSARTEGNQPQHF.

The chain is built from TRBV5-6 and TRBJ2-7, with D perhaps matching TRBD2 (5 bases). Germline values: CDR1 SGHDT, CDR2 YYEEEE. Trimming took off 0 bases at V and 1 base at J, with 11 bases between the two ends. CDR3 length equals 15 residues. In DNA, the CDR3 is TGTGCCAGCAGCTTGGCCGGAGGAGGATCCTACGAGCAGTACTTC. It is translated as CASSLAGGGSYEQYF.

The chain uses TRBV5-1 and TRBJ2-2; tentatively, D is TRBD2 (7 bases). The V end lost 3 bases, the J end lost 2 bases, and 11 bases lay between the germline ends. From germline, CDR1 is SGHRS and CDR2 YFSETQ. CDR3 length: 15 amino acids. The CDR3 sequence is CASSSGGLNTGELFF. DNA of the CDR3: TGCGCCAGCAGCTCGGGGGGCCTAAACACCGGGGAGCTGTTTTTT.

The chain links TRBV11-1 to TRBJ2-1; 7 nucleotides align to TRBD1. CDR1 and CDR2 from the germline V gene are SGHAT and FQDESV (reference sequence). The ends lost 6 bases at V and 5 bases at J; junction bases unmatched: 10. This CDR3 region has 15 residues. The CDR3 nucleotides are TGTGCCAGCAGTCCCCCCGGGACAGCGCACAATGAGCAGTTCTTC. Translation gives CASSPPGTAHNEQFF.

To note about this clone: One junction end disagrees with the germline gene, perhaps due to a read error. The chain combines TRBV4-1 with TRBJ1-1; D call uncertain. Germline V lookup: CDR1 MGHRA, CDR2 YSYEKL. The CDR3 runs to 13 residues. The CDR3 is CASSQGTFTEALF. The DNA of the CDR3 is TGCGCCAGCAGCCAAGGCACCTTCACTGAAGCTCTCTTT.

The V call is TRBV28, the J call TRBJ2-5, with TRBD2 matching 11 bases. Germline V gene lookup returns CDR1 MDHEN and CDR2 SYDVKM. This CDR3 has 14 amino acids. Written as DNA, the CDR3 is TGTGCAGCGGGGCTAGCGGGAGGCCAAGAGACCCAGTACTTC. As protein: CAAGLAGGQETQYF.

The rearrangement joins TRBV10-3 to TRBJ2-1; 8 bases line up with TRBD2. The CDR3 is made up of 13 amino acids. Germline V gene lookup returns CDR1 ENHRY and CDR2 SYGVKD. The V and J ends lost 10 bases and 3 bases, in that order; junction bases with no gene match: 5. CDR3 in amino acids: CATQRENYNEQFF. The CDR3, as DNA: TGTGCCACCCAGCGGGAGAACTACAATGAGCAGTTCTTC.

This clone was detected once. The chain recombines TRBV7-6 with TRBJ2-7; D may be TRBD2 (6 bases). Germline V gene sequence: CDR1 SGHVS, CDR2 FNYEAQ. V was clipped by 5 bases and J by 4 bases, with 18 bases between them. The CDR3 length is 15 residues. The CDR3 reads CASSPIGSGLYEQYF. CDR3 in DNA: TGTGCCAGCAGCCCGATCGGTAGCGGCCTGTACGAGCAGTACTTC.

The rearrangement uses TRBV7-9 and TRBJ1-6; TRBD1 aligns across 8 bases. Trimming removed 5 bases from V and 3 bases from J; junction bases left unmatched: 6. The length of the CDR3 is 16 residues. Germline V gene data show CDR1 as SEHNR and CDR2 as FQNEAQ (reference sequence). The CDR3 DNA reads TGTGCCAGCAGCCACGGACAGGGTTTCTATAATTCACCCCTCCACTTT. It specifies CASSHGQGFYNSPLHF.

The chain employs TRBV19 and TRBJ2-7, with 9 bases aligning to TRBD2. Trimming removed 5 bases from V and 0 bases from J; junction bases left unmatched: 5. Germline CDR1 is LNHDA and CDR2 is SQIVND (reference sequence). This CDR3 spans 15 amino acids. CDR3 nucleotide sequence: TGTGCCAGTAGTCCCCTAGCGGGAAGCTCCTACGAGCAGTACTTC. Translating gives CASSPLAGSSYEQYF.

The rearrangement links TRBV6-5 to TRBJ1-2; D may be TRBD1 (6 bases). V gave up 11 bases and J gave up 6 bases, with 19 bases separating them. The germline CDR1 and CDR2 sequences are MNHEY and SVGAGI. The CDR3 runs 13 residues. The CDR3 nucleotides are TGTGCCTTCCGACAGGACAATACCAATGGCTACACCTTC. Its translation is CAFRQDNTNGYTF.

This clone is a singleton in its sample. The CDR3 DNA sequence: TGTGCCAGCTCATTGGGGCGCAACGACGAGCAGTACTTC. Encoded protein: CASSLGRNDEQYF. This rearrangement joins TRBV18 to TRBJ2-7; TRBD1 is a possible D gene (5 bases). Germline assignment: CDR1 KGHSH and CDR2 LQKENI. The CDR3 extends over 13 amino acids. Deletions cut 5 bases from V and 5 bases from J, with 13 bases between.

This clone was counted a few times. The chain employs TRBV10-3 and TRBJ2-7; D may be TRBD2 (6 bases). Germline values: CDR1 ENHRY, CDR2 SYGVKD. The V and J ends lost 4 bases and 3 bases respectively, with 16 bases between them. The CDR3 totals 15 residues. CDR3 in amino acids: CAISGGRDQFYEQYF. In DNA form, the CDR3 reads TGTGCCATCAGTGGAGGGCGGGACCAATTCTACGAGCAGTACTTC.

The J gene is TRBJ2-5, the V gene TRBV27; TRBD2 matches 8 bases. With V trimmed by 6 bases and J by 4 bases, 7 bases remained unmatched. Germline CDR1 reads MNHEY; CDR2 reads SMNVEV (reference sequence). The CDR3 has 14 amino acids. CDR3 in amino acids: CASRATAGGETQYF. The CDR3 DNA follows: TGTGCCAGCAGGGCGACGGCGGGAGGAGAGACCCAGTACTTC.

V is TRBV10-1 and J is TRBJ2-2; D is undetermined. The CDR3 is made up of 13 amino acids. Trimming stripped 3 bases from V and 6 bases from J, with 8 bases between. Germline-derived CDR1 and CDR2 are WNHNN and SYGVQD (reference sequence). The CDR3 here is CASSDGPPGELFF. As DNA, the CDR3 is TGCGCCAGCAGTGACGGTCCACCCGGGGAGCTGTTTTTT.